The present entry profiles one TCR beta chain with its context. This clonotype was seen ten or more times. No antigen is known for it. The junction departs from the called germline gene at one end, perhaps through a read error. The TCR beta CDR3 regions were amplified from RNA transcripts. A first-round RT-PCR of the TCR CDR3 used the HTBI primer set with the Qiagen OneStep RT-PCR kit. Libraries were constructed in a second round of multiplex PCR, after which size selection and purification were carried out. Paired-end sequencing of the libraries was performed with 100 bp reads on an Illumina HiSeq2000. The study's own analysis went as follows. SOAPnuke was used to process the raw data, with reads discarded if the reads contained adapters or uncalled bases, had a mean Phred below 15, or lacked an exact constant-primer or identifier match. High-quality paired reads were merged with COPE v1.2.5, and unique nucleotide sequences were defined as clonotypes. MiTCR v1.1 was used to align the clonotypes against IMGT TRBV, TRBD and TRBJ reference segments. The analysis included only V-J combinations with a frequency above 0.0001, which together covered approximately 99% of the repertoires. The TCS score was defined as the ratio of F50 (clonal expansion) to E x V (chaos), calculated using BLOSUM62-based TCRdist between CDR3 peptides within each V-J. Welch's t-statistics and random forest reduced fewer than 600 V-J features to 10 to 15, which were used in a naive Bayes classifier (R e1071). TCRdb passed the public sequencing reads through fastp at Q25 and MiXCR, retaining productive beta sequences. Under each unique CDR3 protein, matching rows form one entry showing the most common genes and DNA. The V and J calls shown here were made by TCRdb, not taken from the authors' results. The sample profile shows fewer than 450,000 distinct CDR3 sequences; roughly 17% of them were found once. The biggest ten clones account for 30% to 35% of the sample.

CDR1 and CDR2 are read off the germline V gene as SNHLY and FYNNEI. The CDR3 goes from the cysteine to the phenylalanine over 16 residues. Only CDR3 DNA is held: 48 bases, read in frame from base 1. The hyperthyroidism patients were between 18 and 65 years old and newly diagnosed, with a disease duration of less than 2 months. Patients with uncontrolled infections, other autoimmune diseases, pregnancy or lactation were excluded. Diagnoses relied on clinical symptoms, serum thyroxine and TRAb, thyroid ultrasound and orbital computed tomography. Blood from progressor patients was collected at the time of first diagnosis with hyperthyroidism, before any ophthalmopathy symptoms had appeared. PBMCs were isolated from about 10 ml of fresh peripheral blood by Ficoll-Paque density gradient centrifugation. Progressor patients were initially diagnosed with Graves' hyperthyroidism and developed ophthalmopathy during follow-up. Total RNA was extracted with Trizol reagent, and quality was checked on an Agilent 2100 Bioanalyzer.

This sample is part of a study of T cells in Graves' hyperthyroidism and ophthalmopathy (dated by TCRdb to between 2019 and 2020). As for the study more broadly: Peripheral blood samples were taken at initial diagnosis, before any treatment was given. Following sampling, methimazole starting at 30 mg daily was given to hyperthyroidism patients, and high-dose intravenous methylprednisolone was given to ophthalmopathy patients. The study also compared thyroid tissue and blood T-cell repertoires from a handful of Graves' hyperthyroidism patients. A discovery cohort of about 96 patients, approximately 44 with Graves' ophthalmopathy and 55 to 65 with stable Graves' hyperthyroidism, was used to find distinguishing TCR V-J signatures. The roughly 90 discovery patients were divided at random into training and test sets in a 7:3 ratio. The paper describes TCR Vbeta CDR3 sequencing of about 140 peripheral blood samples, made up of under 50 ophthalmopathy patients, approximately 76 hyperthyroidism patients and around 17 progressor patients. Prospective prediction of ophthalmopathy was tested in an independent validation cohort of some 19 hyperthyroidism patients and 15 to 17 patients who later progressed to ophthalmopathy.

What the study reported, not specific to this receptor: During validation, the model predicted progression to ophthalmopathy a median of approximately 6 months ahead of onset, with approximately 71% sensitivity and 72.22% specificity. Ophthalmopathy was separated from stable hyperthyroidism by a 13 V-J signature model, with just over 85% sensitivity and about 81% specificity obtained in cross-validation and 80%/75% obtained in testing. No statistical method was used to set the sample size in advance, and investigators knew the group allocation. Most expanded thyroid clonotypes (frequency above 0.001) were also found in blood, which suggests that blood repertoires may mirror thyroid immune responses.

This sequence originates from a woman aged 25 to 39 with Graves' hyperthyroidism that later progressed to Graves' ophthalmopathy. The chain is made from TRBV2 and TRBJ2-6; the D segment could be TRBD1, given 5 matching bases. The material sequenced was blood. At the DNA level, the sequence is TGTGCCAGCAGCGAAGGGGTCCAATCTGGGGCCAACGTCCTGACTTTC. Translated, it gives CASSEGVQSGANVLTF.